This T cell receptor (beta chain) emerged from a study of T cells in Graves' hyperthyroidism and ophthalmopathy. The study, taken as a whole, reports: Ophthalmopathy was identified by the model a median around 5.9 months ahead of onset. A 13 V-J model separated ophthalmopathy from stable hyperthyroidism.

The junction had 9 bases not matched to a gene; V was cut back by 11 bases and J by 4 bases. Germline lookup yields CDR1 LNHDA and CDR2 SQIVND (reference sequence). The CDR3 is 14 residues long. Researchers took RNA transcripts and amplified the TCR beta CDR3 regions from them. With the HTBI primer set, the TCR CDR3 went through a first round of RT-PCR. In TCRdb, the multiplex PCR reads were re-called with MiXCR into one record per CDR3 protein. The sample carries about 280,000 distinct CDR3 sequences, 20% to 25% recorded once. Uncontrolled infection, other autoimmune disease, pregnancy or lactation disqualified patients from enrolment. Comment on this clonotype: Its antigen is undetermined.

The receptor was derived from a man aged 40-55 years with Graves' hyperthyroidism that later progressed to Graves' ophthalmopathy. The specimen was blood. This rearrangement joins TRBV19 to TRBJ1-5; 9 positions match TRBD1. The CDR3 nucleotides read TGTGCCGGAGCCGGGACAGGGAGTAATCAGCCCCAGCATTTT. Translating it yields CAGAGTGSNQPQHF.